This TCR beta chain was sequenced in a study of T cell changes during pregnancy in multiple sclerosis. V lost 0 bases to trimming and J lost 3 bases, with 9 bases between them. This CDR3 has 15 residues. The V gene's germline CDR1 is SGHRS and CDR2 YFSETQ. Assay used: immunoSEQ multiplex PCR; TCRdb lists only in-frame clones, some missing. The data show some 2,200 clones, 80% seen once. The receptor was derived from a female patient with multiple sclerosis, enrolled in a pregnancy study. Some clones in this sample may be carry-over from other donors' samples. This chain uses TRBV5-1 with TRBJ2-2; D uncertain. Sequences were obtained from CD4+ T cells from PBMCs (not recorded whether the cells were cultured). CDR3 protein: CASSLASGDTGELFF. The CDR3 coding sequence is TGCGCCAGCAGCTTGGCCTCTGGAGACACCGGGGAGCTGTTTTTT.